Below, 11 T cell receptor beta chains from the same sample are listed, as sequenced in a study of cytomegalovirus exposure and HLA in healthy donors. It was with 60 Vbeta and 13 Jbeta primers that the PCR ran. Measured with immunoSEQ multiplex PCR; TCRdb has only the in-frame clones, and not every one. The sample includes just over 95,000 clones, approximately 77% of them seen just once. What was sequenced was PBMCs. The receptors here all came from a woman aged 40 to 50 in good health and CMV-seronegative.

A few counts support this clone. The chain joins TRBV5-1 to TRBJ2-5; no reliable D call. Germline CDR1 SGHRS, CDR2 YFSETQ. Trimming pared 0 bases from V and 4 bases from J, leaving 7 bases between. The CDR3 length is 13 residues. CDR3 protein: CASSLGTRETQYF. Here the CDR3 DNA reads TGCGCCAGCAGCTTGGGAACACGAGAGACCCAGTACTTC.

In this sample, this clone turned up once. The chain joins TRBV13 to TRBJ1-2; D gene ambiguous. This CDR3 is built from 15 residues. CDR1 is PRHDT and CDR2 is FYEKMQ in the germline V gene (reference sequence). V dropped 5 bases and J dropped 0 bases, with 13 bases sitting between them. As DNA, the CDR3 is TGTGCCAGCAGCCTTGGCACCTTTACTAACTATGGCTACACCTTC. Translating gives CASSLGTFTNYGYTF.

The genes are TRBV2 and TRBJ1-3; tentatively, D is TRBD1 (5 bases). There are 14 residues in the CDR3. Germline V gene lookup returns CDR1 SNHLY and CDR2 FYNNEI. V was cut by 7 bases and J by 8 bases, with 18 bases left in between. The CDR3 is CASNGRTAGHTIYF. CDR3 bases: TGTGCCAGCAATGGTCGCACAGCGGGACACACCATATATTTT.

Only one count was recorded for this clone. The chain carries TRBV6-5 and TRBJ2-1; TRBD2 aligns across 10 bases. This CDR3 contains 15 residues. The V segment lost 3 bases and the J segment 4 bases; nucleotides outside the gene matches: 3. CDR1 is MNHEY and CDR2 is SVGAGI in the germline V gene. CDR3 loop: CASSYSGGMYNEQFF. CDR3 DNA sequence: TGTGCCAGCAGTTATAGCGGGGGGATGTACAATGAGCAGTTCTTC.

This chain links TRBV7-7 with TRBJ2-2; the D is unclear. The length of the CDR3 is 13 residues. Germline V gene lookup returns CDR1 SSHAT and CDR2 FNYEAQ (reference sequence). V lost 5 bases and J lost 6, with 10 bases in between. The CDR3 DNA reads TGTGCCAGCAGCGCGTATGACTCCGGGGAGCTGTTTTTT. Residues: CASSAYDSGELFF.

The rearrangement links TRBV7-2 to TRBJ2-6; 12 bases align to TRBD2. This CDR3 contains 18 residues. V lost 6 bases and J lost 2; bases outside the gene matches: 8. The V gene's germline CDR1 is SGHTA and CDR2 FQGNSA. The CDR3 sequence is CASSLPGLAGPGANVLTF. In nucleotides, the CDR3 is TGTGCCAGCAGTCTGCCGGGACTAGCGGGTCCTGGGGCCAACGTCCTGACTTTC.

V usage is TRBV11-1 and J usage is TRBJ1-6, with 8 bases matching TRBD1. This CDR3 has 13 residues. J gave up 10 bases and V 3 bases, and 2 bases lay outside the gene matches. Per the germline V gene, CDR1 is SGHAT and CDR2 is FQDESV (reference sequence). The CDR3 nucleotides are TGTGCCAGCAGCTTTACAGGGGGATCACCCCTCCACTTT. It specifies CASSFTGGSPLHF.

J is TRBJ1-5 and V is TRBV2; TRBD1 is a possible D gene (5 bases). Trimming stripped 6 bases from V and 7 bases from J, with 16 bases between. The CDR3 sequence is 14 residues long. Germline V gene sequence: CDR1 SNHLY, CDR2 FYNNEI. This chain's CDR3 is CASRSGGSGQPQHF. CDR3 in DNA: TGTGCCAGCAGGTCGGGGGGATCGGGACAGCCCCAGCATTTT. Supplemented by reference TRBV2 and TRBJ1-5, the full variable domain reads EPEVTQTPSHQVTQMGQEVILRCVPISNHLYFYWYRQILGQKVEFLVSFYNNEISEKSEIFDDQFSVERPDGSNFTLKIRSTKLEDSAMYFCASRSGGSGQPQHFGDGTRLSIL.

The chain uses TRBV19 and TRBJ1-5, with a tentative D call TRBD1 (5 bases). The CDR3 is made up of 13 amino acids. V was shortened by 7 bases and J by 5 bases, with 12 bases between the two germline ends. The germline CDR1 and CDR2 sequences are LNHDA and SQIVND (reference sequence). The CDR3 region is CASNQGGYQPQHF. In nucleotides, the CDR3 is TGTGCCAGTAATCAGGGAGGCTATCAGCCCCAGCATTTT.

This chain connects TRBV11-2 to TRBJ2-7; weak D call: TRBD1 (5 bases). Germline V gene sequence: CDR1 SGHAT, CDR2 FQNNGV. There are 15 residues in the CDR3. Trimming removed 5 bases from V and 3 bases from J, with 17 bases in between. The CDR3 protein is CASSPENQGDYEQYF. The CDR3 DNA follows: TGTGCCAGCAGCCCGGAAAACCAAGGGGACTACGAGCAGTACTTC. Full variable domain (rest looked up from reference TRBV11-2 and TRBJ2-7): EAGVAQSPRYKIIEKRQSVAFWCNPISGHATLYWYQQILGQGPKLLIQFQNNGVVDDSQLPKDRFSAERLKGVDSTLKIQPAKLEDSAVYLCASSPENQGDYEQYFGPGTRLTVT.

The CDR3 loop reads CASSPPRWRTAGANVLTF. The CDR3, as DNA: TGTGCCAGTAGTCCCCCGAGGTGGAGGACGGCTGGGGCCAACGTCCTGACTTTC. The chain has TRBV19 and TRBJ2-6, with a tentative D call TRBD2 (5 bases). The CDR3 has 18 residues. Germline CDR1 is LNHDA and CDR2 is SQIVND (reference sequence). V lost 5 bases to trimming and J lost 2 bases, with 19 bases between them.